This T cell receptor beta chain was sequenced for a study of shared clonotypes between healthy human individuals. General study results and limits: Even with large depth, rarefaction showed that sorted-subset sequencing was incomplete.

Naive CD45RA+ and memory CD45RA-negative subsets were split from CD4+ cells. Several immunoSEQ plates held equal portions of the genomic DNA taken from each subset. Sequencing used immunoSEQ multiplex PCR; TCRdb keeps in-frame clones, though not all of them. This sample has millions of clones; roughly 92% occur once, and the top ten carry around 0.14%. The CDR3 totals 15 residues. Germline CDR1 SGHTA, CDR2 FQGNSA. Trimming cost V 6 bases and J 6 bases, with 19 bases left between them. As regards this clone: The antigen is undetermined.

This rearrangement joins TRBV7-2 to TRBJ2-3; no firm D call. The TCR sequence derives from a man younger than 35 in good health. Sequenced: naive CD4+ T cells sorted from blood. Subset of the sample: CD45RA+ positively selected. The CDR3 region is CASSLAPRATDTQYF. CDR3 nucleotides: TGTGCCAGCAGTTTGGCACCTCGGGCCACGGATACGCAGTATTTT. Looking up the rest from reference TRBV7-2 and TRBJ2-3 gives the full variable domain: GAGVSQSPSNKVTEKGKDVELRCDPISGHTALYWYRQSLGQGLEFLIYFQGNSAPDKSGLPSDRFSAERTGGSVSTLTIQRTQQEDSAVYLCASSLAPRATDTQYFGPGTRLTVL.